The T cell receptor beta chain under discussion was sequenced for a study of radiation and T cells in renal cell carcinoma. The germline gives CDR1 GTSNPN, CDR2 SVGIG (reference sequence). Trimming took 2 bases from V and 7 from J; bases not matched to a gene: 3. The CDR3 consists of 14 residues. Noted time point: blood 4 weeks post-SBRT, at nephrectomy. As to treatment: 15 Gy SBRT to primary tumor, nephrectomy 4 weeks later. Radiation-treated patients gave blood at baseline, week 2 and week 4. Study-wide points: Pretreatment tumor biopsies were lacking, so baseline clonotypes are unknown.

About this clone: Its specificity is not known.

Clones were read by immunoSEQ multiplex PCR, and TCRdb kept only the in-frame ones, dropping some. The sample yields roughly 170,000 clones, 88% seen once. The sample consisted of blood, taken from a patient whose treatment included radiotherapy and nephrectomy. The chain is built from TRBV30 and TRBJ2-2, with 11 bases lining up with TRBD2. This TCR was recovered from a woman between 50 and 59 years old with renal cell carcinoma. In DNA, the CDR3 is TGTGCCTGGAGTCGGCTAGCGGGGGGCGGGGAGCTGTTTTTT. It is translated as CAWSRLAGGGELFF.